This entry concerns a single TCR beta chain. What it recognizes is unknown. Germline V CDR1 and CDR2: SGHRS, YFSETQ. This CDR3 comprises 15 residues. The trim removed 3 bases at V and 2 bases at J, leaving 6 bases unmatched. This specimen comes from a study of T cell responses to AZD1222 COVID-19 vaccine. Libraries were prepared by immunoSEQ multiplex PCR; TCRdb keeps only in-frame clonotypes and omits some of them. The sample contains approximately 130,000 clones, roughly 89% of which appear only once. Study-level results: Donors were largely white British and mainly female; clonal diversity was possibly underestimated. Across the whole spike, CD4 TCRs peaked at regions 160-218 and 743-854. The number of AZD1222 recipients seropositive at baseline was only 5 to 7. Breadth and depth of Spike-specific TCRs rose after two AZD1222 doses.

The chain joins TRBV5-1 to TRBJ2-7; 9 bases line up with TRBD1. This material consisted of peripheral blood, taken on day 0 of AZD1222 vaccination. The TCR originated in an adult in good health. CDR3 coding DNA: TGCGCCAGCAGCTACCGGGACAGGGTAACCTACGAGCAGTACTTC. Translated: CASSYRDRVTYEQYF. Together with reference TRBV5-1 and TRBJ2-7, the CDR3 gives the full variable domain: KAGVTQTPRYLIKTRGQQVTLSCSPISGHRSVSWYQQTPGQGLQFLFEYFSETQRNKGNFPGRFSGRQFSNSRSEMNVSTLELGDSALYLCASSYRDRVTYEQYFGPGTRLTVT.